What follows describes a single TCR beta chain. These data are taken from a study of blood T cell repertoires in COVID-19. The assay was immunoSEQ multiplex PCR, and TCRdb's table has in-frame clones only and misses some. This table has approximately 490,000 clones, around 90% appearing once. Per the germline V gene, CDR1 is SGHRS and CDR2 is YFSETQ. The CDR3 has 15 residues. The V and J ends lost 4 bases and 1 base respectively, with 12 bases between them. Sequencing was carried out using PBMCs or T cells enriched from blood (not recorded which). The sequence came from a woman between 18 and 29 years old who had recovered from COVID-19. This chain uses TRBV5-1 with TRBJ1-3; D might be TRBD1 (5 bases). CDR3: CASSPLGGSGNTIYF. The CDR3 DNA reads as TGCGCCAGCAGCCCCCTGGGGGGATCTGGAAACACCATATATTTT.